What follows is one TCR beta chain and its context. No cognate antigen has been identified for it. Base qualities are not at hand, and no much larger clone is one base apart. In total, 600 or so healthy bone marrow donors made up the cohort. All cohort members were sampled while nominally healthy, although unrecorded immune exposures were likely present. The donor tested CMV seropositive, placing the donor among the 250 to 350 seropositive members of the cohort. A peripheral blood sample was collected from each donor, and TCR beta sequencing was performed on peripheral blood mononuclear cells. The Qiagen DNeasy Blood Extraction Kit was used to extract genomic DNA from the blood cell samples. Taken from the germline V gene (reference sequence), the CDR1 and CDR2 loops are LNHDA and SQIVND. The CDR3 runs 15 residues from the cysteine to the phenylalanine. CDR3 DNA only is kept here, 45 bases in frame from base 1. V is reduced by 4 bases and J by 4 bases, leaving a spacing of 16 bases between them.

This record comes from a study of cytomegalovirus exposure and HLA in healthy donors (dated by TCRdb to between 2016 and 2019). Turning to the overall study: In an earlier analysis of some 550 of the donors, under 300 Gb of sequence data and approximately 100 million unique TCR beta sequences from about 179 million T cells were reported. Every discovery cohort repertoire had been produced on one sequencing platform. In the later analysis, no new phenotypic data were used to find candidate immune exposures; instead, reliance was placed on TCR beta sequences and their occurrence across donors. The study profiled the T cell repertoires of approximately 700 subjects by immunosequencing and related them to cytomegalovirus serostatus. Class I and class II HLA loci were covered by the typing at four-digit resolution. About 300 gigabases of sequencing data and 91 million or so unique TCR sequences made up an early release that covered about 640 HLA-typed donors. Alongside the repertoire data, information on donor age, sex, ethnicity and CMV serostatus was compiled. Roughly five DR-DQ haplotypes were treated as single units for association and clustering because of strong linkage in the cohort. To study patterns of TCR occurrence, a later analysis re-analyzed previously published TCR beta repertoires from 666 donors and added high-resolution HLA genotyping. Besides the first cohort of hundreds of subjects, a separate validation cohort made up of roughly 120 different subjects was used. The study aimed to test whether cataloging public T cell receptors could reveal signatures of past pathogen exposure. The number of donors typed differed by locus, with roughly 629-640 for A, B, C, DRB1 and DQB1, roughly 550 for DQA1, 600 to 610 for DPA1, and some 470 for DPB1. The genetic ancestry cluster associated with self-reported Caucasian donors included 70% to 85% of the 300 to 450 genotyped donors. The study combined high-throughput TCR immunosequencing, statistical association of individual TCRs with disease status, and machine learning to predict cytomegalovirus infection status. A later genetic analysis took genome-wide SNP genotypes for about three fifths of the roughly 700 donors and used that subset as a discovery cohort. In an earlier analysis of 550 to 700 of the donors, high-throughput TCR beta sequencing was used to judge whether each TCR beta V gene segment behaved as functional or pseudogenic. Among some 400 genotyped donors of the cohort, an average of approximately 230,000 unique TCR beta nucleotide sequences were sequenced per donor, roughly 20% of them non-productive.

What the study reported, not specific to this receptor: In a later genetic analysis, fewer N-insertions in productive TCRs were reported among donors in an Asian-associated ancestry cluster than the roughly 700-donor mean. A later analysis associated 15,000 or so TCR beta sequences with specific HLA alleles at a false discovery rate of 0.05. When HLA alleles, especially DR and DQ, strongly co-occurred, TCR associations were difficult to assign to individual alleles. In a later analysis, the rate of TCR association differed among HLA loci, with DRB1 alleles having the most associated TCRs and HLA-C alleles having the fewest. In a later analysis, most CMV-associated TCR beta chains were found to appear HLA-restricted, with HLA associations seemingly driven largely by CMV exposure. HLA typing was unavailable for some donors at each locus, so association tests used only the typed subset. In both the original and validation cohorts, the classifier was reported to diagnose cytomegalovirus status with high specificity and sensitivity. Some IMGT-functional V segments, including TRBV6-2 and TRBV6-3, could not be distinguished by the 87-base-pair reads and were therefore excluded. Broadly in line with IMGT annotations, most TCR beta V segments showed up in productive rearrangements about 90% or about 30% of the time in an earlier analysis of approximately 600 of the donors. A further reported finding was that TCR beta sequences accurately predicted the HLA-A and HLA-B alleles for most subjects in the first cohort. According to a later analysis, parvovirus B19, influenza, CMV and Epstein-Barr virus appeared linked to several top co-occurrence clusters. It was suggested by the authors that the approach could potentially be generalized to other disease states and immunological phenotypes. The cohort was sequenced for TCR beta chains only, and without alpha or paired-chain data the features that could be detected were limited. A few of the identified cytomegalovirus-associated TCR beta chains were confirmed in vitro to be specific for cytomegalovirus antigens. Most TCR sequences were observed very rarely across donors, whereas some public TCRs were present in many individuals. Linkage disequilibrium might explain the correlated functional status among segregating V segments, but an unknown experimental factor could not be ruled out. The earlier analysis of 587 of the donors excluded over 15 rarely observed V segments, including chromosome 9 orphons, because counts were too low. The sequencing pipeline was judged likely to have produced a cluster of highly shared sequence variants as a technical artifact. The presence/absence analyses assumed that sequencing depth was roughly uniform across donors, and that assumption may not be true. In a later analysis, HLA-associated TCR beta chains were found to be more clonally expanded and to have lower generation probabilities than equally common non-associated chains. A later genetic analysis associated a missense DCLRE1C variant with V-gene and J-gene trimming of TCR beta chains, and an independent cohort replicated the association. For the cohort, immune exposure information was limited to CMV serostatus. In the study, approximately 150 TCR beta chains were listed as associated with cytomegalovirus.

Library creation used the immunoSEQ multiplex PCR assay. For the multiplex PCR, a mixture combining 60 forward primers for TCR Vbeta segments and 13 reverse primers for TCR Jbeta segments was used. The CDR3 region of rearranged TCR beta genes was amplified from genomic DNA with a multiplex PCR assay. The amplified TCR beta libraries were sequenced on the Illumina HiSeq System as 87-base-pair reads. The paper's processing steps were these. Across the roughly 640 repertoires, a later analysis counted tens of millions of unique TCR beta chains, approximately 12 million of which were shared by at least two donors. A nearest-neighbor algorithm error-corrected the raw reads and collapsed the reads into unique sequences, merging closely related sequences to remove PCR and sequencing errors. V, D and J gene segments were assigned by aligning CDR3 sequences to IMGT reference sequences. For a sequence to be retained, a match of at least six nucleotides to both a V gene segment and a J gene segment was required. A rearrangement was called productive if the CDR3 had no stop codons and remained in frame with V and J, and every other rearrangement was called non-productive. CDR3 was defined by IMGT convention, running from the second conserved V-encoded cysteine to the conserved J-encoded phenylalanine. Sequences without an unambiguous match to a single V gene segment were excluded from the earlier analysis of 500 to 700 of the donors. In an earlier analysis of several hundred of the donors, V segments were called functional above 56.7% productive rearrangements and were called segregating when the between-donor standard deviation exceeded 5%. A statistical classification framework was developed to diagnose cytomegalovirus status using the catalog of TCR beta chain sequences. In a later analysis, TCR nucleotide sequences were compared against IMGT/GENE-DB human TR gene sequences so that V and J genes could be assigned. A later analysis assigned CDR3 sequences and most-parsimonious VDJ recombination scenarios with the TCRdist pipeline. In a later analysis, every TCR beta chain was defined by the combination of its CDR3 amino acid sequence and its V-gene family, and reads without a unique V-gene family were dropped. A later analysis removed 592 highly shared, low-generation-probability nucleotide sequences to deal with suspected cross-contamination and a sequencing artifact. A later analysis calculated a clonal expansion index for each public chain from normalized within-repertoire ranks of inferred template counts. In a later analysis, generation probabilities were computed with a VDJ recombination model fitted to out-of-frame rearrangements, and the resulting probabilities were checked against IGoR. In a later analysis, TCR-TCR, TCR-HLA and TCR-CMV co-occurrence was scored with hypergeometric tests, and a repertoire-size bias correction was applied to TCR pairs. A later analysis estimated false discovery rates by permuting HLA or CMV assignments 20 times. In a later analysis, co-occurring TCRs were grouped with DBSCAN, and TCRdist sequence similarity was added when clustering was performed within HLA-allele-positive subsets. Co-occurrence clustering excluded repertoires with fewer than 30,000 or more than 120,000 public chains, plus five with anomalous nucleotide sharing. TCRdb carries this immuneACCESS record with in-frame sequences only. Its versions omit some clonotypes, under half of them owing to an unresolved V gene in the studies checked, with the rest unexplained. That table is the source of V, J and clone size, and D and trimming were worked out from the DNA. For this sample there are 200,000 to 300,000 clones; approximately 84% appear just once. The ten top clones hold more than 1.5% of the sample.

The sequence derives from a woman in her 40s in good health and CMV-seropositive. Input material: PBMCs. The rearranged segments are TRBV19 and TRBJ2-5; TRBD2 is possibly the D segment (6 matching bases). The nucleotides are TGTGCCAGTAGTAGGACTAACCTTCTAAGAGAGACCCAGTACTTC. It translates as CASSRTNLLRETQYF. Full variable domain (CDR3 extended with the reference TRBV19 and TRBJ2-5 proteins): DGGITQSPKYLFRKEGQNVTLSCEQNLNHDAMYWYRQDPGQGLRLIYYSQIVNDFQKGDIAEGYSVSREKKESFPLTVTSAQKNPTAFYLCASSRTNLLRETQYFGPGTRLLVL.